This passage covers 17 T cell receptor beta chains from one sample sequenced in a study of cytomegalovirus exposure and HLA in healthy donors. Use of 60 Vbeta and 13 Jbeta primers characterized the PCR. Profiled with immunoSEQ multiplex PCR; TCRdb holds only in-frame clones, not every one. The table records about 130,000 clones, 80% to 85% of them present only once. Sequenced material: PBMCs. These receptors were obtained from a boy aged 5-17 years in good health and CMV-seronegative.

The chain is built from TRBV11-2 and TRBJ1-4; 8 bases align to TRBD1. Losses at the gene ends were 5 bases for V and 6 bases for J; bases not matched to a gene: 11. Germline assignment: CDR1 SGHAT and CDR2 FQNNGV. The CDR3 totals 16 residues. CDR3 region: CASSLIGQGRYEKLFF. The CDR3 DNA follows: TGTGCCAGCAGCCTGATTGGACAGGGTCGATATGAAAAACTGTTTTTT.

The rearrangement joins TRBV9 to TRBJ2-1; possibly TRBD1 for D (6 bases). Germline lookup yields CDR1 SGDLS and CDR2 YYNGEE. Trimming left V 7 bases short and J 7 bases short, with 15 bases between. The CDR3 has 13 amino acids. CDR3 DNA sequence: TGTGCCAGCGAGGACAGTTCGGATAATGAGCAGTTCTTC. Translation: CASEDSSDNEQFF.

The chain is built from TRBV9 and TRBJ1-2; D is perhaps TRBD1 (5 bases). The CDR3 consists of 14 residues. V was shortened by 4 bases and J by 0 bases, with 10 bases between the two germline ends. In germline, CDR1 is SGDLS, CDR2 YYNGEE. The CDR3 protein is CASSPQAANYGYTF. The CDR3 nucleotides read TGTGCCAGCAGCCCACAGGCAGCTAACTATGGCTACACCTTC.

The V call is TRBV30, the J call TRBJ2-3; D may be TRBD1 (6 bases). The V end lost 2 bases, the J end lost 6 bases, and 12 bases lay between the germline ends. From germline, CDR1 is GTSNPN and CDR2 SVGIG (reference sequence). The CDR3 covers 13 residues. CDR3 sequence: CAWSTAGADTQYF. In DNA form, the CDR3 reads TGTGCCTGGAGTACGGCAGGGGCCGATACGCAGTATTTT.

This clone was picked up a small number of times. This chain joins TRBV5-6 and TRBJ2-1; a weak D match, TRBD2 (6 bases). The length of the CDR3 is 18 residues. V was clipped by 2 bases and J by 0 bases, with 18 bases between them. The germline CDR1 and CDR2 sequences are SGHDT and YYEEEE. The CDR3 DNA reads TGTGCCAGCAGCTTCCCCGGGACTCTAAGAGGCTCCTACAATGAGCAGTTCTTC. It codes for CASSFPGTLRGSYNEQFF.

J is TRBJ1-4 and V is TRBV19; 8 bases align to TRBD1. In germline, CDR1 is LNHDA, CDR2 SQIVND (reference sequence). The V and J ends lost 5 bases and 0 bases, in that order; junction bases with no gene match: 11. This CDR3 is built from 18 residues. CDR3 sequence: CASSGNRRGRATNEKLFF. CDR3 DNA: TGTGCCAGTAGTGGTAACCGCAGGGGGCGGGCAACTAATGAAAAACTGTTTTTT. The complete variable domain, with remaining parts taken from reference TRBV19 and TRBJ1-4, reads DGGITQSPKYLFRKEGQNVTLSCEQNLNHDAMYWYRQDPGQGLRLIYYSQIVNDFQKGDIAEGYSVSREKKESFPLTVTSAQKNPTAFYLCASSGNRRGRATNEKLFFGSGTQLSVL.

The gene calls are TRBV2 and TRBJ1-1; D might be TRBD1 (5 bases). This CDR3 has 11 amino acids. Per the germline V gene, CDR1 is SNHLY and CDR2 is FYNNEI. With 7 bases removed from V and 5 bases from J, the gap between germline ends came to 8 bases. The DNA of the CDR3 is TGTGCCAGCACAGGGAGGACTGAAGCTTTCTTT. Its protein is CASTGRTEAFF.

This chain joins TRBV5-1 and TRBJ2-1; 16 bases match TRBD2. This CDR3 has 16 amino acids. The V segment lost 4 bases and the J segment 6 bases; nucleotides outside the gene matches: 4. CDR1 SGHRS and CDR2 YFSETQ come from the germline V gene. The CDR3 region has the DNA TGCGCCAGCAGCGGGGGACTAGCGGGAGGGGGCAATGAGCAGTTCTTC. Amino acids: CASSGGLAGGGNEQFF.

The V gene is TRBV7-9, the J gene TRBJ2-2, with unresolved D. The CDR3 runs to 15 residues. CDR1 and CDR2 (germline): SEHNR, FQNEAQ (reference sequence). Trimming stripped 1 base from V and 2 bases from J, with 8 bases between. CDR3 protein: CASSLGHLNTGELFF. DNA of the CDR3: TGTGCCAGCAGCTTAGGGCACCTTAACACCGGGGAGCTGTTTTTT.

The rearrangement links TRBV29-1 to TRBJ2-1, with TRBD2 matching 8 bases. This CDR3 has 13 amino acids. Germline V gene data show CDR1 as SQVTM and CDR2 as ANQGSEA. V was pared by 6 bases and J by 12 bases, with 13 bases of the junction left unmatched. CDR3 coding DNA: TGCAGCGTCTCCGGGACTAGTAATAAAGGGCAGTTCTTC. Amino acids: CSVSGTSNKGQFF.

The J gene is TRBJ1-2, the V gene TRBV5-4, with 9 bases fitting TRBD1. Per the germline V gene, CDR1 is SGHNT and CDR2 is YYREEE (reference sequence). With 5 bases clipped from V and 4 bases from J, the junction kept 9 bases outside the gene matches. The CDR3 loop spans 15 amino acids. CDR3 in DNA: TGTGCCAGCAGAGGCCACAAGGACAGGGGCTATGGCTACACCTTC. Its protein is CASRGHKDRGYGYTF.

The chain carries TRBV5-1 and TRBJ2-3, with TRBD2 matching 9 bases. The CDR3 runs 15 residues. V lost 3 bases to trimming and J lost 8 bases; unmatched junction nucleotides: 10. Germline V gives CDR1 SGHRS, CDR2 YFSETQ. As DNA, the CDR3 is TGCGCCAGCAGCTCCCTACTAGCGGGTGGCGTTACGCAGTATTTT. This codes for CASSSLLAGGVTQYF.

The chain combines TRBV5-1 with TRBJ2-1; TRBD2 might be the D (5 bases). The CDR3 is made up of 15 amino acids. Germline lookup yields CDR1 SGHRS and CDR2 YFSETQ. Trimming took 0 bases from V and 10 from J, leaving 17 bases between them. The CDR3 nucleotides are TGCGCCAGCAGCTTGGCCGTTCGAGAGGGATGGGAGCAGTTCTTC. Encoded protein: CASSLAVREGWEQFF.

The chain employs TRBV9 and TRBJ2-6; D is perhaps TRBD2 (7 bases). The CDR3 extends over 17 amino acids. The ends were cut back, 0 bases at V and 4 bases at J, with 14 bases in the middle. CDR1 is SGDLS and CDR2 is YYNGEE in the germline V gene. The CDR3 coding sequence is TGTGCCAGCAGCGTAGTGGGGGGGCTGGCCGGGGCCAACGTCCTGACTTTC. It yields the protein CASSVVGGLAGANVLTF.

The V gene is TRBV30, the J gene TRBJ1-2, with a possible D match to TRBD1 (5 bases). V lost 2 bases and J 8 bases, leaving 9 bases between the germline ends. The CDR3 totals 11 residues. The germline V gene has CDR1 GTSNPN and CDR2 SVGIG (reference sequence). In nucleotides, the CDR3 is TGTGCCTGGAGTAGGGGCTCCGGCTACACCTTC. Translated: CAWSRGSGYTF.

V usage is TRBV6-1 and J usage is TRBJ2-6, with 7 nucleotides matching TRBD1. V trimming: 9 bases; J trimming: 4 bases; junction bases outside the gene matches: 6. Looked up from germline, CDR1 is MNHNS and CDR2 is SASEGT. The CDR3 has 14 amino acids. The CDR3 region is CASRSGGGANVLTF. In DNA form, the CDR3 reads TGTGCCAGTAGATCAGGGGGAGGGGCCAACGTCCTGACTTTC.

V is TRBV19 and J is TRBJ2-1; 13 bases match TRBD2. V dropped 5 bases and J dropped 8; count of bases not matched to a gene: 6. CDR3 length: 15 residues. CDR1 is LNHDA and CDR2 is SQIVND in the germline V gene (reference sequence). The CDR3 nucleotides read TGTGCCAGTAGTGGCGGACTAGCGGGAGTCGATGAGCAGTTCTTC. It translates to CASSGGLAGVDEQFF.